The 4 T cell receptor beta chains given below trace back to one sample, sequenced in a study of blood T cell repertoires in COVID-19 (dated by TCRdb to 2019 to 2021). Libraries were built with the immunoSEQ multiplex PCR assay. TCRdb limited this immuneACCESS table to in-frame rearrangements with V and J called. A share of clones is missing; checked studies link under half to unresolved V genes, and the rest is unexplained. In this sample the table shows more than 95,000 clones, approximately 88% of which occur a single time. In total, the top ten clones hold 5.1% of the sample. Sequencing was carried out using peripheral blood. These receptors were taken from a human donor in a cohort sampled during active COVID-19.

This chain connects TRBV11-3 to TRBJ2-2; 9 bases line up with TRBD2. The CDR3 sequence is 17 residues long. Trimming at V came to 5 bases and at J to 7 bases, leaving 14 bases not matched to a gene. Per germline, CDR1 SGHNT and CDR2 YENEEA. CDR3 sequence reads: CASSQGRGRRGGGELFF. The CDR3 bases are TGTGCCAGCAGCCAAGGCCGGGGACGGCGGGGGGGCGGGGAGCTGTTTTTT.

The chain joins TRBV28 to TRBJ2-7; 12 bases map to TRBD1. J gave up 5 bases and V 7 bases, and 6 bases lay outside the gene matches. The CDR3 extends over 14 amino acids. CDR1 is MDHEN and CDR2 is SYDVKM in the germline V gene. CDR3 bases: TGTGCCAGCACTCCCGGGACAGGGGGCGACGAGCAGTACTTC. Amino acids: CASTPGTGGDEQYF.

The chain couples TRBV27 to TRBJ1-5; TRBD1 matches at 7 bases. This CDR3 region has 16 residues. V gave up 0 bases and J gave up 4 bases; unmatched junction bases: 6. Germline V gene sequence: CDR1 MNHEY, CDR2 SMNVEV (reference sequence). CDR3 sequence reads: CASSLSTTGRNQPQHF. CDR3 DNA sequence: TGTGCCAGCAGTTTATCGACGACAGGGCGTAATCAGCCCCAGCATTTT.

This rearrangement joins TRBV2 to TRBJ2-1; 15 nucleotides match TRBD2. This CDR3 spans 15 amino acids. Germline CDR1 reads SNHLY; CDR2 reads FYNNEI. The junction had 2 bases not matched to a gene; V was cut back by 4 bases and J by 7 bases. The CDR3 nucleotides are TGTGCCAGCAGTGGGACTAGCGGGAGGGGAAATGAGCAGTTCTTC. This translates into CASSGTSGRGNEQFF.